These T cell receptor beta chains were read from a single sample in a study of shared clonotypes between healthy human individuals. Clones were read by immunoSEQ multiplex PCR, and TCRdb kept only the in-frame ones, dropping some. The sample comprises fewer than 700,000 clones, around three quarters of which are singletons, and about 12% rests with the top ten. The specimen was PBMCs. All receptors come from a woman in her 40s in good health. Some clones in this sample may be carry-over from other donors' samples. The CDR3 runs from the conserved cysteine through the conserved F or W. A D gene is named only where the DNA matches it firmly. For some rows the clone size is stated as once, few or many, or as a class when expanded; others skip it.

V gene: TRBV28; J gene: TRBJ2-7; clone size: -; D gene: -; CDR3 protein: CASSTGPFTVPDQYF; CDR3 DNA: TGTGCCAGCAGCACGGGCCCGTTCACGGTTCCGGACCAGTACTTC
V gene: TRBV28; J gene: TRBJ1-5; clone size: -; D gene: -; CDR3 protein: CASRLQGTQPQHF; CDR3 DNA: TGTGCCAGCCGGCTACAGGGCACTCAGCCCCAGCATTTT
V gene: TRBV18; J gene: TRBJ1-2; clone size: -; D gene: TRBD1; CDR3 protein: CASSPTTGGPPYGYTF; CDR3 DNA: TGTGCCAGCTCACCAACCACAGGGGGCCCACCCTATGGCTACACCTTC
V gene: TRBV5-1; J gene: TRBJ2-7; clone size: once; D gene: TRBD1; CDR3 protein: CASSLGPQGATGNEQYF; CDR3 DNA: TGCGCCAGCAGCTTGGGTCCACAGGGGGCAACCGGTAACGAGCAGTACTTC
V gene: TRBV19; J gene: TRBJ1-5; clone size: few; D gene: -; CDR3 protein: CASSTPGLSNQPQHF; CDR3 DNA: TGTGCCAGTAGTACCCCGGGTCTTTCTAATCAGCCCCAGCATTTT
V gene: TRBV28; J gene: TRBJ2-6; clone size: -; D gene: -; CDR3 protein: CASSSIWGDGANVLTF; CDR3 DNA: TGTGCCAGCAGCTCTATTTGGGGGGATGGGGCCAACGTCCTGACTTTC
V gene: TRBV6-5; J gene: TRBJ2-7; clone size: -; D gene: TRBD2; CDR3 protein: CASSYSREATREQYF; CDR3 DNA: TGTGCCAGCAGTTACTCACGGGAGGCTACCCGCGAGCAGTACTTC
V gene: TRBV29-1; J gene: TRBJ2-2; clone size: few; D gene: TRBD2; CDR3 protein: CSVDPGGGTGELFF; CDR3 DNA: TGCAGCGTTGACCCGGGAGGGGGCACCGGGGAGCTGTTTTTT
V gene: TRBV7-8; J gene: TRBJ2-3; clone size: -; D gene: TRBD2; CDR3 protein: CASSFGGGRTDTQYF; CDR3 DNA: TGTGCCAGCAGCTTTGGAGGCGGGAGGACAGATACGCAGTATTTT
V gene: TRBV2; J gene: TRBJ2-5; clone size: -; D gene: -; CDR3 protein: CASGGQGQETQYF; CDR3 DNA: TGTGCCAGCGGGGGGCAGGGTCAAGAGACCCAGTACTTC
V gene: TRBV11-2; J gene: TRBJ2-7; clone size: -; D gene: TRBD1; CDR3 protein: CASSWTGGDYEQYF; CDR3 DNA: TGTGCCAGCAGCTGGACAGGGGGGGACTACGAGCAGTACTTC